These T cell receptor beta chains were read from a single sample in a study of cytotoxic CD8 clonotypes in ibrutinib-treated CLL. Generated by immunoSEQ multiplex PCR, the TCRdb table keeps only in-frame clones and is missing some. The sample lists approximately 92,000 clones, more than 70% occurring once. Here the sequenced sample was PBMCs, taken after 24 months of ibrutinib treatment. The receptors were sampled from a human donor with chronic lymphocytic leukemia. The CDR3 runs from the conserved cysteine through the conserved F or W. The D gene is left open where the match is weak. Part of the rows lack a size; the others show once, few, many or a class for expanded clones.

CDR3 length	J gene	clone size	V gene	D gene	CDR3 DNA	CDR3 protein
13	TRBJ1-6	NA	TRBV7-9	NA	TGTGCCAGCAGCTTAGCGGCAGATTCACCCCTCCACTTT	CASSLAADSPLHF
13	TRBJ1-5	NA	TRBV10-3	NA	TGTGCCATCAGTGGACAGGCGAATTGGCCCCAGCATTTT	CAISGQANWPQHF
13	TRBJ1-1	NA	TRBV28	NA	TGTGCCAGCAGTTTGCAGTACGGGCCTGAAGCTTTCTTT	CASSLQYGPEAFF
15	TRBJ2-5	NA	TRBV4-2	NA	TGTGCCAGCAGCCAAGATCGGGGCAGGGAAGAGACCCAGTACTTC	CASSQDRGREETQYF
15	TRBJ1-3	NA	TRBV28	NA	TGTGCCAGCATACAAACACCTTTCTCTGGAAACACCATATATTTT	CASIQTPFSGNTIYF
14	TRBJ1-5	NA	TRBV29-1	NA	TGCAGCGTTGAAGCCCCTACACGGCCTCCGCCCCAGCATTTT	CSVEAPTRPPPQHF
15	TRBJ1-5	NA	TRBV5-6	NA	TGTGCCAGCAGTACCCAGGGGAGGAGCAATCAGCCCCAGCATTTT	CASSTQGRSNQPQHF
14	TRBJ2-1	NA	TRBV5-1	NA	TGCGCCAGCAGCTTGGGACTGGAGGGCAATGAGCAGTTCTTC	CASSLGLEGNEQFF
14	TRBJ1-2	NA	TRBV5-6	NA	TGTGCCAGCAGCTTGGACCGCACTAACTATGGCTACACCTTC	CASSLDRTNYGYTF
14	TRBJ1-1	few	TRBV6-6	NA	TGTGCCAGCAGTAGCCGAGAGGGGGTCACTGAAGCTTTCTTT	CASSSREGVTEAFF
13	TRBJ2-7	NA	TRBV6-1	TRBD1	TGTGCCAGCAGACCGGGACAGGGTTACGAGCAGTACTTC	CASRPGQGYEQYF
16	TRBJ2-3	NA	TRBV28	TRBD1	TGTGCCAGCAGTACTCGGACAGGTCCTAGCACAGATACGCAGTATTTT	CASSTRTGPSTDTQYF
13	TRBJ1-2	NA	TRBV11-3	NA	TGTGCCAGCAGCTCCGTTCGGGGTGTTGGCTACACCTTC	CASSSVRGVGYTF
13	TRBJ2-7	once	TRBV29-1	NA	TGCAGCGTTGAAGATCGAGACAGCTACGAGCAGTACTTC	CSVEDRDSYEQYF
18	TRBJ2-7	few	TRBV4-1	TRBD2	TGCGCCAGCAGCCAAGCCTTCGAGCGGGAGCTCGGTGAGGACGAGCAGTACTTC	CASSQAFERELGEDEQYF
16	TRBJ2-7	NA	TRBV5-6	TRBD2	TGTGCCAGCAGCTTGGGACTAGCGGAGAGCTCCTACGAGCAGTACTTC	CASSLGLAESSYEQYF
18	TRBJ2-3	once	TRBV9	TRBD2	TGTGCCAGCAGCGTATCCACCATCCAGGCGGGAGGCACAGATACGCAGTATTTT	CASSVSTIQAGGTDTQYF
19	TRBJ2-2	NA	TRBV21-1	NA	TGTGCCAGCAGCAAAGCCTCAACTAGCGGGAGAATTTTCACCGGGGAGCTGTTTTTT	CASSKASTSGRIFTGELFF